One sample yielded the 24 T cell receptor beta chains listed below, sequenced in a study of OX40 agonist ivuxolimab in advanced cancers. TCRdb's table, derived via immunoSEQ multiplex PCR, lists solely in-frame clones and lacks some. This repertoire shows 30,000 to 45,000 clones, 88% found once; its top ten account for 4% to 5%. This material consisted of CD4+ or CD8+ T cells sorted from blood, taken in a trial of the OX40 agonist ivuxolimab. The origin of the receptors is an adult with an advanced solid tumor such as melanoma, head and neck, liver or kidney cancer.

The CDR3 nucleotides are TGTGCCAGCAGCACGGCAGGGAGTGAGCAGTTCTTC. This gives the protein CASSTAGSEQFF. V usage is TRBV7-9 and J usage is TRBJ2-1, with D perhaps being TRBD1 or TRBD2 (5 bases each). Trimming removed 5 bases at V and 9 bases at J, with 11 bases between. The germline CDR1 and CDR2 sequences are SEHNR and FQNEAQ (reference sequence). This CDR3 comprises 12 residues.

The chain couples TRBV30 to TRBJ2-3; the match to TRBD1 covers 9 bases. The germline CDR1 and CDR2 sequences are GTSNPN and SVGIG (reference sequence). V was clipped by 7 bases and J by 3 bases; unmatched bases: 5. The CDR3 is made up of 13 amino acids. This CDR3 reads CASDRGLTDTQYF. CDR3 nucleotide sequence: TGTGCCTCGGACAGGGGTTTAACAGATACGCAGTATTTT.

The rearrangement joins TRBV4-1 to TRBJ2-5, with 9 positions matching TRBD2. The germline CDR1 and CDR2 sequences are MGHRA and YSYEKL. The CDR3 loop spans 17 amino acids. The junction had 9 bases not matched to a gene; V was cut back by 0 bases and J by 4 bases. The CDR3 sequence is CASSQDLGGGAGETQYF. The CDR3 bases are TGCGCCAGCAGCCAAGATCTTGGCGGGGGGGCCGGAGAGACCCAGTACTTC.

The rearrangement joins TRBV5-4 to TRBJ2-5; possible D gene TRBD1, 7 bases. Trimming shortened V by 2 bases and J by 5 bases, and 13 bases separated the two germline ends. There are 14 residues in the CDR3. Germline CDR1 SGHNT, CDR2 YYREEE (reference sequence). The CDR3 region is CASSFYGGGETQYF. The CDR3 DNA reads as TGTGCCAGCAGCTTCTATGGAGGGGGCGAGACCCAGTACTTC.

The CDR3 sequence: CATSRDLIGRVETQYF. In nucleotides, the CDR3 is TGTGCCACCAGCAGAGACCTAATAGGCCGGGTAGAGACCCAGTACTTC. The gene calls are TRBV15 and TRBJ2-5; D not resolved. The CDR3 totals 16 residues. Germline lookup yields CDR1 LNHNV and CDR2 YYDKDF (reference sequence). Deletions cut 0 bases from V and 4 bases from J, with 15 bases between.

CDR3 in DNA: TGTGCCAGAAGCTTCGACAGATTCTATGGCTACACCTTC. Protein sequence: CARSFDRFYGYTF. The chain carries TRBV5-3 and TRBJ1-2; tentative D call: TRBD1 (5 bases). TRBV5-3 is labeled an ORF, and its function is uncertain. This CDR3 contains 13 residues. Trimming took 2 bases from V and 4 from J, leaving 9 bases between them.

The V call is TRBV5-1, the J call TRBJ2-7; D is uncertain. V shed 4 bases and J shed 0 bases, with 11 bases lying between them. The CDR3 contains 14 residues. Germline V gene lookup returns CDR1 SGHRS and CDR2 YFSETQ. The CDR3 coding sequence is TGCGCCAGCAGCAGAGACGGCGCCTCCTACGAGCAGTACTTC. This gives the protein CASSRDGASYEQYF.

Here the CDR3 DNA reads TGTGCCAGCAGCCTCAGGGGCCTGGGGGAGACCCAGTACTTC. This codes for CASSLRGLGETQYF. This chain connects TRBV7-7 to TRBJ2-5; perhaps TRBD1 as D (6 bases). The CDR3 covers 14 residues. The germline V gene has CDR1 SSHAT and CDR2 FNYEAQ (reference sequence). Trimming took 5 bases from V and 5 from J, leaving 15 bases between them.

The rearrangement joins TRBV28 to TRBJ1-1; D unresolved. V dropped 4 bases and J dropped 9 bases, with 6 bases sitting between them. Germline V gene sequence: CDR1 MDHEN, CDR2 SYDVKM. CDR3 length: 10 amino acids. The CDR3 DNA reads as TGTGCCAGCAGTTCACATAAAGCTTTCTTT. This translates into CASSSHKAFF.

The chain links TRBV7-9 to TRBJ2-1; 7 nucleotides line up with TRBD1. Germline lookup yields CDR1 SEHNR and CDR2 FQNEAQ (reference sequence). J lost 4 bases, V lost 5 bases, and 5 bases had no gene match. The CDR3 has 14 residues. This chain's CDR3 is CASSADRDYNEQFF. CDR3 DNA sequence: TGTGCCAGCAGCGCAGACAGGGATTACAATGAGCAGTTCTTC.

The J gene is TRBJ1-2, the V gene TRBV19; 10 nucleotides align to TRBD1. V lost 5 bases and J lost 5; bases outside the gene matches: 8. Per germline, CDR1 LNHDA and CDR2 SQIVND (reference sequence). The CDR3 is 15 amino acids. The CDR3 spells CASSFPGQGRYGYTF. The CDR3 DNA sequence: TGTGCCAGTAGTTTCCCGGGACAGGGGAGGTATGGCTACACCTTC.

The chain joins TRBV5-1 to TRBJ2-3, with a weak D call TRBD2 (5 bases). V was shortened by 0 bases and J by 0 bases, with 8 bases between the two germline ends. The CDR3 extends over 15 amino acids. CDR1 and CDR2 (germline): SGHRS, YFSETQ. CDR3 loop: CASSLGRPSTDTQYF. The CDR3 nucleotides are TGCGCCAGCAGCTTGGGGAGGCCTAGCACAGATACGCAGTATTTT.

V usage is TRBV15 and J usage is TRBJ1-5, with D possibly being TRBD1 (6 bases). The CDR3 runs 16 residues. Germline V gene lookup returns CDR1 LNHNV and CDR2 YYDKDF (reference sequence). The germline V and J ends were trimmed by 1 base and 2 bases, with 12 bases remaining between them. This CDR3 is CATSRAQGIRNQPQHF. The CDR3 coding sequence is TGTGCCACCAGCAGAGCCCAGGGGATTCGCAATCAGCCCCAGCATTTT.

The chain carries TRBV18 and TRBJ2-7; 9 nucleotides line up with TRBD1. The CDR3 covers 17 residues. Per the germline V gene, CDR1 is KGHSH and CDR2 is LQKENI. After removal of 3 bases from V and 4 bases from J, the junction contained 13 bases not matched to a gene. The CDR3: CASSPSEQGAWDYEQYF. The CDR3 DNA follows: TGTGCCAGCTCACCCTCAGAACAGGGGGCGTGGGATTACGAGCAGTACTTC.

This clone was seen once. The chain combines TRBV6-1 with TRBJ1-3; D is unclear. The germline CDR1 and CDR2 sequences are MNHNS and SASEGT. CDR3 length equals 19 residues. Trimming pared 3 bases from V and 0 bases from J, leaving 21 bases between. As DNA, the CDR3 is TGTGCCAGCAGTGAGACTCGACTTTCGGGTTTTTTCTCTGGAAACACCATATATTTT. It encodes CASSETRLSGFFSGNTIYF.

The V call is TRBV30, the J call TRBJ1-2; 10 bases are shared with TRBD1. From germline, CDR1 is GTSNPN and CDR2 SVGIG (reference sequence). This CDR3 comprises 21 residues. Germline trimming cut 0 bases from V and 6 bases from J; bases unmatched to any gene: 25. The DNA of the CDR3 is TGTGCCTGGAGTGTACTCCGAACCTTTGACAGGGGGCCCACTACGGGGAATGGCTACACCTTC. Translated, it gives CAWSVLRTFDRGPTTGNGYTF.

In this sample, this clone turned up a few times. This chain joins TRBV6-1 and TRBJ1-2; D ambiguous. Germline V lookup: CDR1 MNHNS, CDR2 SASEGT. The CDR3 length is 12 residues. V was trimmed by 5 bases and J by 8 bases, leaving 12 bases between them. The CDR3 DNA sequence: TGTGCCAGCAGTAGGCATAATGGCGGCTACACCTTC. Its translation is CASSRHNGGYTF.

This clone was detected only once. The DNA for the CDR3 is TGTGCCAGCAGCGTGCTAGCGGGAGATCGATACTACGAGCAGTACTTC. Protein product: CASSVLAGDRYYEQYF. This chain uses TRBV5-4 with TRBJ2-7; 10 nucleotides line up with TRBD2. Trimming cost V 4 bases and J 3 bases; bases outside gene matches: 10. Germline V gives CDR1 SGHNT, CDR2 YYREEE (reference sequence). This CDR3 spans 16 amino acids.

The chain uses TRBV28 and TRBJ2-7, with D possibly being TRBD2 (6 bases). The CDR3 length is 14 residues. Germline V gives CDR1 MDHEN, CDR2 SYDVKM. V lost 7 bases and J 4 bases, leaving 17 bases between the germline ends. The CDR3 sequence: CASKVVADPYEQYF. Written as DNA, the CDR3 is TGTGCCAGCAAGGTGGTAGCGGATCCATACGAGCAGTACTTC.

V and J are TRBV28 and TRBJ1-1, with D uncertain. V was clipped by 6 bases and J by 7 bases, with 9 bases between them. The CDR3 totals 11 residues. The germline gives CDR1 MDHEN, CDR2 SYDVKM. The CDR3 region is CASRTLGEAFF. The CDR3 bases are TGTGCCAGCAGAACCCTTGGTGAAGCTTTCTTT.

The chain couples TRBV19 to TRBJ1-2, with D tentatively TRBD1 (6 bases). CDR3 length: 15 residues. Germline CDR1 is LNHDA and CDR2 is SQIVND (reference sequence). Trimming took off 3 bases at V and 4 bases at J, with 15 bases between the two ends. The CDR3 nucleotides are TGTGCCAGTAGTATCGCGACAGGCGTGGGCTATGGCTACACCTTC. This gives the protein CASSIATGVGYGYTF.

The chain combines TRBV30 with TRBJ2-3; D unresolved. CDR3 length: 13 amino acids. Trimming left V 3 bases short and J 2 bases short, with 9 bases between. Germline CDR1 GTSNPN, CDR2 SVGIG (reference sequence). The CDR3 sequence: CAWRGRNTDTQYF. The DNA of the CDR3 is TGTGCCTGGAGAGGCCGGAACACAGATACGCAGTATTTT.

The genes are TRBV19 and TRBJ1-5; TRBD1 aligns across 7 bases. Germline V CDR1 and CDR2: LNHDA, SQIVND (reference sequence). V was pared by 5 bases and J by 7 bases, with 8 bases of the junction left unmatched. The CDR3 totals 14 residues. The CDR3 loop reads CASSLRQGRQPQHF. CDR3 nucleotides: TGTGCCAGTAGTCTTCGACAGGGAAGACAGCCCCAGCATTTT.

The chain is built from TRBV2 and TRBJ2-1, with 10 bases identical to TRBD2. V was pared by 6 bases and J by 8 bases, with 10 bases of the junction left unmatched. The germline CDR1 and CDR2 sequences are SNHLY and FYNNEI. The CDR3 contains 15 residues. The CDR3: CASRKTSGRIDEQFF. The CDR3, as DNA: TGTGCCAGCAGGAAGACTAGCGGGCGGATCGATGAGCAGTTCTTC. Based on the CDR3 plus reference TRBV2 and TRBJ2-1, the full variable domain is EPEVTQTPSHQVTQMGQEVILRCVPISNHLYFYWYRQILGQKVEFLVSFYNNEISEKSEIFDDQFSVERPDGSNFTLKIRSTKLEDSAMYFCASRKTSGRIDEQFFGPGTRLTVL.